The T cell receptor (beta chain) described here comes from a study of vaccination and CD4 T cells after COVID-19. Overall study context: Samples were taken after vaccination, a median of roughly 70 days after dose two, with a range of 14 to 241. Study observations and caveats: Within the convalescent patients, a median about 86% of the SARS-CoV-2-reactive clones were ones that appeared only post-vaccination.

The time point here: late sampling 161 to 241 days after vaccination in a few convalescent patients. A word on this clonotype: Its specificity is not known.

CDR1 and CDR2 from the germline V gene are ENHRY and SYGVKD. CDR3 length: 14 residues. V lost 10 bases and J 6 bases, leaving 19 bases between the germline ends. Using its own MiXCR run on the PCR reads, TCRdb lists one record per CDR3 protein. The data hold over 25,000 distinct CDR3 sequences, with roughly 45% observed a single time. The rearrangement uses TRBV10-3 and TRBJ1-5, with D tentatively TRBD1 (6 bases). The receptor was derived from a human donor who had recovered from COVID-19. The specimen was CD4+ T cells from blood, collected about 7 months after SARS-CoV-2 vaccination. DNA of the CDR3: TGTGCCACCGGGGGGGGCCTTGTCTCTCAGCCCCAGCATTTT. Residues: CATGGGLVSQPQHF.